The 6 T cell receptor beta chains below were found in one sample sequenced in a study of tissue T cells after allogeneic stem cell transplantation. Sequenced by immunoSEQ multiplex PCR; TCRdb stores in-frame clones only, minus some. The sample holds about 25,000 clones; about 70% are singletons and the top ten take roughly 7.1%. Sequencing used tissue from the ileum, obtained at autopsy. Receptors were obtained from a female donor of 60 years or more with lung cancer.

V is TRBV4-2 and J is TRBJ2-1; 8 nucleotides align to TRBD2. Losses at the gene ends were 3 bases for V and 4 bases for J; bases not matched to a gene: 8. This CDR3 is 16 amino acids long. In germline, CDR1 is LGHNA, CDR2 YNFKEQ. Here the CDR3 reads CASSQSVSGEYNEQFF. For the CDR3, the DNA is TGTGCCAGCAGCCAGTCTGTTAGCGGGGAATACAATGAGCAGTTCTTC.

The chain uses TRBV12-3 or TRBV12-4 and TRBJ2-7, with a weak D call TRBD2 (5 bases). V dropped 3 bases and J dropped 6 bases, with 12 bases sitting between them. CDR3 length: 13 amino acids. CDR3 region: CASSLGGRGEQYF. The CDR3 nucleotides read TGTGCCAGCAGTTTGGGTGGGAGAGGCGAGCAGTACTTC.

J is TRBJ2-1 and V is TRBV7-9; D is ambiguous. The germline gives CDR1 SEHNR, CDR2 FQNEAQ (reference sequence). The CDR3 runs 14 residues. Trimming removed 10 bases from V and 5 bases from J, with 18 bases in between. The CDR3 reads CAIRSRKGDNEQFF. The CDR3 DNA sequence: TGTGCCATTCGGTCCCGAAAAGGAGACAATGAGCAGTTCTTC.

The chain has TRBV10-3 and TRBJ2-3, with D hard to call. Trimming left V 0 bases short and J 2 bases short, with 12 bases between. The germline V gene has CDR1 ENHRY and CDR2 SYGVKD. This CDR3 region has 16 residues. CDR3 sequence reads: CAISESRLGNTDTQYF. The CDR3 DNA reads as TGTGCCATCAGTGAGTCTAGACTGGGAAACACAGATACGCAGTATTTT.

In its sample, this clone was seen once. V gene TRBV9 combines with J gene TRBJ2-5; possibly TRBD1 or TRBD2 for D (5 bases each). Germline V gene lookup returns CDR1 SGDLS and CDR2 YYNGEE. CDR3 length: 14 amino acids. Trimming pared 4 bases from V and 3 bases from J, leaving 13 bases between. CDR3 sequence: CASSPLGREETQYF. The CDR3 DNA reads TGTGCCAGCAGCCCCTTGGGGCGGGAAGAGACCCAGTACTTC.

This clone was counted a few times. CDR3 DNA sequence: TGTGCCAGCAGCTTATTCTCGCGATATGGCTACACCTTC. This encodes CASSLFSRYGYTF. The chain has TRBV5-8 and TRBJ1-2; D ambiguous. CDR1 SGHTS and CDR2 YDEGEE come from the germline V gene. This CDR3 has 13 residues. V was clipped by 2 bases and J by 5 bases, with 10 bases between them.